Following are 20 T cell receptor beta chains from one sample sequenced in a study of cytomegalovirus exposure and HLA in healthy donors. The PCR contained 60 Vbeta and 13 Jbeta primers. The method was immunoSEQ multiplex PCR; TCRdb's version includes in-frame clones alone and lacks a portion of them. The sample has over 100,000 clones, under 85% seen once. Specimen: PBMCs. The receptors were gathered from a man aged 35 to 55 in good health and CMV-seropositive.

V and J are TRBV5-4 and TRBJ1-4; D is possibly TRBD1 (5 bases). The V gene lost 4 bases and the J gene lost 5 bases, with 9 bases spanning the gap. Germline V CDR1 and CDR2: SGHNT, YYREEE (reference sequence). CDR3 length equals 13 residues. CDR3 nucleotide sequence: TGTGCCAGCAGCGCAGGGCCCAATGAAAAACTGTTTTTT. Its translation is CASSAGPNEKLFF.

CDR3 coding DNA: TGTGCCAGCAGTTACTCGCACAGCTATGGCTACACCTTC. It yields the protein CASSYSHSYGYTF. The chain joins TRBV6-5 to TRBJ1-2, with D unresolved. Germline V CDR1 and CDR2: MNHEY, SVGAGI. CDR3 length: 13 residues. V lost 0 bases, J lost 4 bases, and 6 bases lay in between.

This clone was counted only a few times. This chain's CDR3 is CASSSSGGANTGELFF. The CDR3, as DNA: TGTGCCAGCAGTTCTAGCGGGGGAGCCAACACCGGGGAGCTGTTTTTT. V is TRBV5-4 and J is TRBJ2-2; 10 nucleotides agree with TRBD2. CDR1 and CDR2 from the germline V gene are SGHNT and YYREEE (reference sequence). The V gene end was trimmed by 5 bases and the J gene end by 2 bases; junction bases not matched to a gene: 6. This CDR3 contains 16 residues. Together with reference TRBV5-4 and TRBJ2-2, the CDR3 gives the full variable domain: ETGVTQSPTHLIKTRGQQVTLRCSSQSGHNTVSWYQQALGQGPQFIFQYYREEENGRGNFPPRFSGLQFPNYSSELNVNALELDDSALYLCASSSSGGANTGELFFGEGSRLTVL.

The chain carries TRBV18 and TRBJ1-2; the match to TRBD1 covers 7 bases. CDR1 and CDR2 (germline): KGHSH, LQKENI. V shed 5 bases, J shed 4 bases, and the junction held 19 bases outside the gene matches. The CDR3 consists of 18 residues. The CDR3 nucleotides read TGTGCCAGCTCAGAGCGCCCGGGACAGCAACCGACGCTCTATGGCTACACCTTC. Protein sequence: CASSERPGQQPTLYGYTF.

The chain is built from TRBV7-9 and TRBJ2-5, with TRBD1 matching over 7 bases. The CDR3 contains 14 residues. V trimming: 1 base; J trimming: 7 bases; junction bases outside the gene matches: 6. Germline values: CDR1 SEHNR, CDR2 FQNEAQ (reference sequence). CDR3 sequence: CASSLEGTVSTQYF. The CDR3 DNA is TGTGCCAGCAGCTTAGAGGGGACAGTATCGACCCAGTACTTC.

Details on this clone: The junction does not match germline at one end; this may be a read error. The rearrangement links TRBV14 to TRBJ1-4; TRBD1 might be the D (5 bases). Germline assignment: CDR1 SGHDN and CDR2 FVKESK. This CDR3 is 15 amino acids long. CDR3 coding DNA: TGTGCCAGCAGCCAAGATCTGGGGACTAATGAAAAATTGTTTTTT. Protein sequence: CASSQDLGTNEKLFF.

This clone was seen once. The rearrangement uses TRBV7-9 and TRBJ2-1; 10 nucleotides align to TRBD2. The CDR3 contains 18 residues. The V and J ends lost 4 bases and 5 bases, in that order; junction bases with no gene match: 14. CDR1 SEHNR and CDR2 FQNEAQ come from the germline V gene (reference sequence). The CDR3 region is CASSSPGGGAGGNNEQFF. CDR3 sequence (DNA): TGTGCCAGCAGCTCCCCGGGGGGGGGAGCGGGGGGGAACAATGAGCAGTTCTTC.

The count of this clone is one. The chain carries TRBV7-2 and TRBJ2-7; D might be TRBD2 (5 bases). The V gene's germline CDR1 is SGHTA and CDR2 FQGNSA. V was shortened by 5 bases and J by 3 bases, with 17 bases between the two germline ends. The CDR3 loop spans 15 amino acids. CDR3 nucleotides: TGTGCCAGCAGCATCTGGGGTGGGAGTAACTACGAGCAGTACTTC. Protein sequence: CASSIWGGSNYEQYF.

V gene TRBV25-1 combines with J gene TRBJ2-3; perhaps TRBD1 as D (5 bases). The V end was cut by 4 bases, the J end by 3 bases, with 14 bases between. Per the germline V gene, CDR1 is MGHDK and CDR2 is SYGVNS. The length of the CDR3 is 15 residues. The CDR3 reads CASSGGLGVTDTQYF. In nucleotides, the CDR3 is TGTGCCAGCAGTGGAGGTCTAGGGGTTACAGATACGCAGTATTTT.

The V call is TRBV4-2, the J call TRBJ2-2; D remains unclear. Germline CDR1 LGHNA, CDR2 YNFKEQ. The V end lost 2 bases, the J end lost 6 bases, and 13 bases lay between the germline ends. This CDR3 has 15 residues. CDR3 amino acids: CASSQLSSGPGELFF. DNA of the CDR3: TGTGCCAGCAGCCAACTTTCGTCTGGGCCCGGGGAGCTGTTTTTT.

In DNA form, the CDR3 reads TGTGCTAGTGGTTTGCAGGGGGCGTACGGTAACACCGGGGAGCTGTTTTTT. Translated: CASGLQGAYGNTGELFF. The gene calls are TRBV12-5 and TRBJ2-2; TRBD1 matches at 8 bases. This CDR3 has 17 residues. Germline CDR1 reads LGHNT; CDR2 reads FRNRAP. V trimming: 2 bases; J trimming: 2 bases; junction bases outside the gene matches: 7.

J is TRBJ1-3 and V is TRBV7-2, with no clear D. This CDR3 comprises 14 residues. V shed 5 bases and J shed 4 bases, with 12 bases lying between them. The germline gives CDR1 SGHTA, CDR2 FQGNSA. CDR3 protein: CASSTGPGGNTIYF. CDR3 in DNA: TGTGCCAGCAGCACCGGGCCGGGGGGAAACACCATATATTTT.

Concerning this clone itself: One junction end does not reproduce the germline sequence, and a read error may be involved. As DNA, the CDR3 is TGTGCCAGTACCGGGACAGGGGTGGCCAAAAACAGTCAGTACTTC. It encodes CASTGTGVAKNSQYF. The chain is built from TRBV19 and TRBJ2-4; 10 positions agree with TRBD1. The CDR3 runs to 15 residues. Looked up from germline, CDR1 is LNHDA and CDR2 is SQIVND (reference sequence).

The chain carries TRBV11-2 and TRBJ2-2, with TRBD2 identical over 11 bases. J was trimmed by 0 bases and V by 4 bases; bases with no gene match: 10. The CDR3 contains 19 residues. Germline CDR1 reads SGHAT; CDR2 reads FQNNGV. CDR3 nucleotide sequence: TGTGCCAGCAGCTCCCGACTAATAGCGGGGGGGACGAACACCGGGGAGCTGTTTTTT. Translating it yields CASSSRLIAGGTNTGELFF.

The chain employs TRBV6-1 and TRBJ1-2, with 9 bases that match TRBD1. The junction had 8 bases not matched to a gene; V was cut back by 2 bases and J by 4 bases. Germline loops: CDR1 MNHNS, CDR2 SASEGT. This CDR3 is 16 amino acids long. CDR3 DNA: TGTGCCAGCAGTGAATTGGGACAGGGACACATCTATGGCTACACCTTC. It encodes CASSELGQGHIYGYTF.

The rearrangement uses TRBV4-1 and TRBJ2-7; 9 positions agree with TRBD2. This CDR3 region has 15 residues. The germline gives CDR1 MGHRA, CDR2 YSYEKL. V lost 1 base, J lost 3 bases, and 4 bases stayed unmatched. Here the CDR3 reads CASSQGSGGHYEQYF. In DNA, the CDR3 is TGCGCCAGCAGCCAAGGTAGCGGGGGACACTACGAGCAGTACTTC.

This sequence joins TRBV5-6 and TRBJ2-1; 14 nucleotides agree with TRBD2. The V segment lost 4 bases and the J segment 9 bases; nucleotides outside the gene matches: 9. Germline values: CDR1 SGHDT, CDR2 YYEEEE. CDR3 size: 16 residues. The CDR3 reads CASSQMTSGGASEQFF. The CDR3 region has the DNA TGTGCCAGCAGCCAAATGACTAGCGGGGGGGCAAGTGAGCAGTTCTTC. Supplemented by reference TRBV5-6 and TRBJ2-1, the full variable domain reads DAGVTQSPTHLIKTRGQQVTLRCSPKSGHDTVSWYQQALGQGPQFIFQYYEEEERQRGNFPDRFSGHQFPNYSSELNVNALLLGDSALYLCASSQMTSGGASEQFFGPGTRLTVL.

V usage is TRBV6-6 and J usage is TRBJ2-3; no definite D call. The germline CDR1 and CDR2 sequences are MNHNY and SVGAGI (reference sequence). The length of the CDR3 is 15 residues. The germline V and J ends were trimmed by 2 bases and 5 bases, with 14 bases remaining between them. In DNA, the CDR3 is TGTGCCAGCAGTTACCTTGGGCAGCTCGAAGATACGCAGTATTTT. Translated, it gives CASSYLGQLEDTQYF.

The chain is built from TRBV7-8 and TRBJ2-7; 7 bases are shared with TRBD1. CDR1 and CDR2 (germline): SGHVS, FQNEAQ. The junction had 5 bases not matched to a gene; V was cut back by 7 bases and J by 2 bases. CDR3 length: 13 residues. The CDR3 nucleotides read TGTGCCAGCACCCTAGGACAGGCCTACGAGCAGTACTTC. Translated: CASTLGQAYEQYF. The entire variable domain, with the rest obtained from reference TRBV7-8 and TRBJ2-7, is as follows: GAGVSQSPRYKVAKRGQDVALRCDPISGHVSLFWYQQALGQGPEFLTYFQNEAQLDKSGLPSDRFFAERPEGSVSTLKIQRTQQEDSAVYLCASTLGQAYEQYFGPGTRLTVT.

Comments on this clone: The junction does not match germline at one end; this may be a read error. The chain employs TRBV19 and TRBJ2-7; weak D call: TRBD1 (5 bases). The germline V gene encodes CDR1 LNHDA and CDR2 SQIVND (reference sequence). CDR3 length: 11 residues. The CDR3 sequence: CASSVDREQYF. CDR3 nucleotides: TGTGCCAGTAGTGTAGACAGAGAGCAGTACTTC.